The clone carrying this T cell receptor beta chain was recorded once. Clones were sequenced by immunoSEQ multiplex PCR, and TCRdb holds only the in-frame ones, with some missing. The repertoire holds around 160,000 clones, with more than 70% as singletons. After removal of 4 bases from V and 4 bases from J, the junction contained 4 bases not matched to a gene. Germline V lookup: CDR1 KGHDR, CDR2 SFDVKD. The CDR3 totals 14 residues. The sample belongs to a study of blood T cell repertoires in COVID-19. Study in general: Spain, Italy and the United States supplied samples that represented acute and convalescent COVID-19.

The gene calls are TRBV24-1 and TRBJ1-2; 8 bases match TRBD1. This clonotype originated in a man aged 55 to 70 with acute or convalescent COVID-19. The sequenced material came from peripheral blood. This chain's CDR3 is CATSETDRAYGYTF. CDR3 nucleotides: TGTGCCACCAGTGAAACGGACAGGGCCTATGGCTACACCTTC.